The clone carrying this T cell receptor (beta chain) was detected a few times. This entry belongs to a study of T-cell reconstitution after alpha-beta-depleted transplantation in children. During its preparation, the TCRbeta library received unique molecular identifiers. TCRdb reanalysed the PCR reads using MiXCR and keeps one entry per CDR3 protein. In the table there are roughly 610,000 distinct CDR3 sequences, 8% to 11% of which are singletons. This CDR3 is built from 13 residues. The germline CDR1 and CDR2 sequences are SGHNT and YYREEE (reference sequence). V was cut by 4 bases and J by 8 bases, with 13 bases left in between.

The chain couples TRBV5-4 to TRBJ2-4, with D possibly TRBD1 on 6 matching bases. The TCR comes from a human donor who donated a stem cell graft to a child with acute myeloid leukemia. Sample: PBMCs from the stem cell graft donor, taken from the stem cell graft. In DNA form, the CDR3 reads TGTGCCAGCAGCAGAGGGGGTACGGACATTCAGTACTTC. Encoded protein: CASSRGGTDIQYF.